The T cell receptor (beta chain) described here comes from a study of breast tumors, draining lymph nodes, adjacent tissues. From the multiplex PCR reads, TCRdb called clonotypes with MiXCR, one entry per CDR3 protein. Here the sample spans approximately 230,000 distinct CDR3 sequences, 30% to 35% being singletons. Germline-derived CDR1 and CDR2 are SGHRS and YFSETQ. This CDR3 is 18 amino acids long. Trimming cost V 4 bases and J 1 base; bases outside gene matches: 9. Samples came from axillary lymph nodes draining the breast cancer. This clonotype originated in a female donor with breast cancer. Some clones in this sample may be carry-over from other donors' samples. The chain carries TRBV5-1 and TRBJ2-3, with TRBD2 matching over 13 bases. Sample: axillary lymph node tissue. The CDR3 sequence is CASSIGLAGVGGTDTQYF. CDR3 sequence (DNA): TGCGCCAGCAGCATCGGACTAGCGGGAGTGGGGGGCACAGATACGCAGTATTTT.